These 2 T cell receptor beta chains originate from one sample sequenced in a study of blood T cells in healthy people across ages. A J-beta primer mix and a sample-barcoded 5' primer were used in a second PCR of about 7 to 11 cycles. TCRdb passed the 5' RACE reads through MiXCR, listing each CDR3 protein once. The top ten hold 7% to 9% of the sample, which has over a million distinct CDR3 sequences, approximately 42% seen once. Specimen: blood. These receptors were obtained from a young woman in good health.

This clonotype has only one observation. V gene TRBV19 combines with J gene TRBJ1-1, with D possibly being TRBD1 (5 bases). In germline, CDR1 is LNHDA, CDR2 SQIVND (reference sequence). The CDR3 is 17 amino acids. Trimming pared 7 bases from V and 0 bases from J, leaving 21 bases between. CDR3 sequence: CASMPEGMGTLNTEAFF. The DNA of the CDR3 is TGTGCCAGTATGCCGGAGGGGATGGGGACCCTGAACACTGAAGCTTTCTTT.

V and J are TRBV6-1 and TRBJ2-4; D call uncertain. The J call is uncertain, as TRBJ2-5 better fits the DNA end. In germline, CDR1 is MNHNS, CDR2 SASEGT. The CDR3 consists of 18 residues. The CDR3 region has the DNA TGTGCCAGCAGTGAGGAAGGGAAAGGTACACATTACTCGCAGACCCAGTACTTC. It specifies CASSEEGKGTHYSQTQYF.